The rows below give T cell receptor beta chains drawn from one sample of a study of regulatory T cells in long-lasting Graves disease. Each CDR3 protein is one row after TCRdb ran MiXCR on the multiplex PCR reads. The table shows about 460,000 distinct CDR3 sequences, with about 20% occurring only once. The specimen comprised peripheral blood mononuclear cells (PBMCs), sampled when the disease was refractory, from a patient treated with antithyroid drugs. These receptors were taken from a female donor with Graves disease. Each CDR3 is given with its conserved first and last residue. The D gene is left open where the match is weak. A row's size may be missing; if present it is once, few, many or a size class.

>TRBD1|TRBV18|TRBJ2-7|many
CASSPGQGAYEQYF
TGTGCCAGCAGCCCGGGACAGGGGGCCTACGAGCAGTACTTC
>NA|TRBV28|TRBJ1-5|many
CASSPNNQPQHF
TGTGCCAGCAGCCCGAATAATCAGCCCCAGCATTTT
>NA|TRBV6-1|TRBJ2-7|many
CASSLEEGPTSYEQYF
TGTGCCAGCAGCCTAGAGGAGGGGCCAACCTCCTACGAGCAGTACTTC
>TRBD1|TRBV12-3/TRBV12-4|TRBJ1-5|many
CASSPTGVASNQPQHF
TGTGCCAGCAGCCCAACAGGGGTCGCCAGCAATCAGCCCCAGCATTTT
>NA|TRBV6-1|TRBJ2-2|NA
CASSEGRTRKNTGELFF
TGTGCCAGCAGTGAAGGCCGGACTCGTAAAAACACCGGGGAGCTGTTTTTT
>NA|TRBV9|TRBJ1-2|NA
CASSELESYGYTF
TGTGCCAGCAGTGAACTGGAAAGCTATGGCTACACCTTC
>NA|TRBV5-1|TRBJ2-2|many
CASSLIGNTGELFF
TGCGCCAGCAGCTTGATTGGTAACACCGGGGAGCTGTTTTTT
>NA|TRBV6-2/TRBV6-3|TRBJ2-7|many
CASRPHDRGEQYF
TGTGCCAGCAGACCCCACGACAGAGGCGAGCAGTACTTC
>TRBD1|TRBV6-1|TRBJ1-5|NA
CASSPGTGVSNQPQHF
TGTGCCAGCAGCCCCGGGACAGGGGTTAGCAATCAGCCCCAGCATTTT
>NA|TRBV7-9|TRBJ2-7|many
CASSASYEQYF
TGTGCCAGCAGTGCCTCCTACGAGCAGTACTTC
>NA|TRBV28|TRBJ2-6|many
CASSLFGGANVLTF
TGTGCCAGCAGTTTATTTGGTGGGGCCAACGTCCTGACTTTC
>TRBD1|TRBV28|TRBJ2-4|many
CASNSGTGNNIQYF
TGTGCCAGTAACTCCGGGACAGGGAACAACATTCAGTACTTC
>NA|TRBV20-1|TRBJ2-1|few
CSASGTWGGNEQFF
TGCAGTGCTAGCGGAACTTGGGGCGGGAATGAGCAGTTCTTC
>NA|TRBV7-9|TRBJ1-1|many
CASSLESSDTEAFF
TGTGCCAGCAGCTTAGAGTCCAGTGACACTGAAGCTTTCTTT
>TRBD1|TRBV7-2|TRBJ2-5|NA
CASSLSGQVRETQYF
TGTGCCAGCAGCTTATCAGGACAGGTCCGAGAGACCCAGTACTTC
>NA|TRBV29-1|TRBJ2-3|NA
CSVEADTQYF
TGCAGCGTTGAGGCAGATACGCAGTATTTT
>TRBD2|TRBV7-2|TRBJ2-3|few
CASSTGLAGGLEDTQYF
TGTGCCAGCAGCACAGGACTAGCGGGGGGTCTAGAAGATACGCAGTATTTT
>TRBD2|TRBV11-2|TRBJ2-2|NA
CASRTSGSSGELFF
TGTGCCAGTAGGACTAGCGGGAGTTCCGGGGAGCTGTTTTTT
>NA|TRBV11-3|TRBJ2-2|NA
CASSQRLATTGELFF
TGTGCCAGCAGCCAAAGACTGGCGACCACCGGGGAGCTGTTTTTT
>NA|TRBV6-1|TRBJ2-7|NA
CASSRDGHEQYF
TGTGCCAGCAGTAGAGACGGGCACGAGCAGTACTTC
>NA|TRBV28|TRBJ1-5|many
CASRTLNQPQHF
TGTGCCAGCAGGACCCTCAATCAGCCCCAGCATTTT
>NA|TRBV7-2|TRBJ1-2|many
CASSLDSWGLYTF
TGTGCCAGCAGCTTAGACAGTTGGGGTCTCTACACCTTC
>TRBD2|TRBV20-1|TRBJ2-3|few
CSAADRTSGTDTQYF
TGCAGTGCTGCGGACCGGACTAGCGGGACAGATACGCAGTATTTT
>NA|TRBV7-9|TRBJ1-2|few
CASSRGWPGYGYTF
TGTGCCAGCAGCCGAGGCTGGCCAGGATATGGCTACACCTTC
>TRBD2|TRBV5-1|TRBJ2-7|NA
CASSYWTSGGLLYYEQYF
TGCGCCAGCAGCTACTGGACTAGCGGGGGACTCCTCTACTACGAGCAGTACTTC
>NA|TRBV27|TRBJ1-5|many
CASQYNINQPQHF
TGTGCCAGCCAGTACAACATCAATCAGCCCCAGCATTTT
>NA|TRBV20-1|TRBJ2-5|many
CSATGPRETQYF
TGCAGTGCTACGGGGCCACGGGAGACCCAGTACTTC
>TRBD2|TRBV7-6|TRBJ2-2|many
CASSLRLAGKQGGELFF
TGTGCCAGCAGCTTGAGACTAGCGGGGAAGCAAGGCGGGGAGCTGTTTTTT
>NA|TRBV20-1|TRBJ2-5|many
CSARAGTAQETQYF
TGCAGTGCTAGAGCCGGGACGGCACAAGAGACCCAGTACTTC
>TRBD2|TRBV29-1|TRBJ2-3|NA
CSVETAGADTQYF
TGCAGCGTTGAGACCGCGGGAGCAGATACGCAGTATTTT
>NA|TRBV28|TRBJ2-1|NA
CASSRRAGNNEQFF
TGTGCCAGCAGTCGGAGGGCCGGAAACAATGAGCAGTTCTTC
>TRBD1|TRBV28|TRBJ2-7|many
CASVGTGAYEQYF
TGTGCCAGCGTCGGGACAGGAGCCTACGAGCAGTACTTC
>NA|TRBV7-2|TRBJ2-2|NA
CASSLAPGGDTGELFF
TGTGCCAGCAGCTTAGCCCCAGGGGGGGATACCGGGGAGCTGTTTTTT
>TRBD2|TRBV5-6|TRBJ2-7|NA
CASSLASGGEQYF
TGTGCCAGCAGCTTGGCTAGCGGAGGAGAGCAGTACTTC
>TRBD1|TRBV3-1|TRBJ2-4|NA
CASSSQGAKAKNIQYF
TGTGCCAGCAGCTCACAGGGGGCGAAAGCCAAAAACATTCAGTACTTC
>TRBD1|TRBV29-1|TRBJ2-7|few
CSVRGQGSYEQYF
TGCAGCGTCCGGGGACAGGGATCCTACGAGCAGTACTTC
>NA|TRBV6-1|TRBJ2-6|NA
CASGEFAAGANVLTF
TGTGCCAGCGGGGAGTTTGCGGCGGGGGCCAACGTCCTGACTTTC
>NA|TRBV7-2|TRBJ2-3|NA
CASSLVAESTDTQYF
TGTGCCAGCAGCTTAGTAGCGGAGTCCACAGATACGCAGTATTTT
>NA|TRBV7-2|TRBJ2-2|NA
CASGQGPTGELFF
TGTGCCAGCGGGCAGGGGCCCACCGGGGAGCTGTTTTTT
>NA|TRBV4-1|TRBJ1-1|many
CASSQVGRNTEAFF
TGCGCCAGCAGCCAAGTAGGCAGGAACACTGAAGCTTTCTTT
>NA|TRBV19|TRBJ1-1|NA
CASSGTRDTEAFF
TGTGCCAGTAGCGGGACTAGGGACACTGAAGCTTTCTTT
>NA|TRBV28|TRBJ2-2|many
CASSPKPGLRRGELFF
TGTGCCAGCAGTCCCAAACCAGGACTAAGGAGGGGGGAGCTGTTTTTT
>TRBD2|TRBV27|TRBJ2-7|few
CASSPLAGVNEQYF
TGTGCCAGCAGTCCCCTAGCGGGAGTAAACGAGCAGTACTTC
>NA|TRBV9|TRBJ1-2|NA
CASSVEQGQPYGYTF
TGTGCCAGCAGCGTAGAGCAAGGTCAACCCTATGGCTACACCTTC
>TRBD1|TRBV7-2|TRBJ2-2|NA
CASSWLRAGTGNTGELFF
TGTGCCAGCAGCTGGCTGCGGGCCGGGACAGGGAACACCGGGGAGCTGTTTTTT
>NA|TRBV3-2|TRBJ2-2|NA
CASSHSPGAKPGTGELFF
TGTGCCAGCAGCCACTCCCCCGGGGCGAAACCGGGCACCGGGGAGCTGTTTTTT
>NA|TRBV29-1|TRBJ2-7|NA
CSVEEGQFYEQYF
TGCAGCGTTGAGGAGGGACAGTTCTACGAGCAGTACTTC
>NA|TRBV7-2|TRBJ1-6|many
CASSPNYNSPLHF
TGTGCCAGCAGCCCAAACTATAATTCACCCCTCCACTTT
>NA|TRBV20-1|TRBJ1-5|once
CSGSVAGQPQHF
TGCAGTGGTTCTGTCGCCGGTCAGCCCCAGCATTTT
>NA|TRBV30|TRBJ1-6|NA
CAWSPPSGAEEALHF
TGTGCCTGGAGTCCCCCCTCTGGGGCCGAAGAGGCCCTCCACTTT
>NA|TRBV5-1|TRBJ1-6|few
CASSLEAAYNSPLHF
TGCGCCAGCAGCTTGGAGGCAGCTTATAATTCACCCCTCCACTTT
>NA|TRBV6-2/TRBV6-3|TRBJ1-5|NA
CASSYIASYNNQPQHF
TGTGCCAGCAGTTACATTGCCAGTTATAACAATCAGCCCCAGCATTTT
>TRBD1|TRBV11-2|TRBJ1-2|few
CASSRDRPYGYTF
TGTGCCAGCAGCCGGGACAGGCCCTATGGCTACACCTTC